The source of this T cell receptor beta chain is a study of blood T cell repertoires in COVID-19 (dated by TCRdb to between 2020 and 2021). For the wider study: The collaborator samples originated in the United States, Italy and Spain and spanned the acute and convalescent phases of COVID-19. The material from the prospective study consisted of cDNA or gDNA derived from T cells, B-cell-depleted T cells, or PBMCs. Deeply sampled blood TCRbeta repertoires from subjects exposed to, actively infected with, or recovered from COVID-19 were included in the dataset. The repertoires were released in a freely available public database intended as a resource for research on the immune response to SARS-CoV-2. Samples came from the ongoing ImmuneRACE study (first 160 participants) plus 1,254 subjects from 6 global collaborators. Nearly every sample came with metadata listing a de-identified subject ID, COVID-19 status, age in years and sex. HLA class I and class II types, where available, came from metadata supplied by the sample provider rather than from assay-based typing.

The immunoSEQ Assay, a bias-controlled multiplex PCR, was used to amplify TCRbeta CDR3 regions from genomic DNA. As for the original processing: Nucleated cell counts per sample were estimated from amplification of reference gene primers within the assay. Sequence reads were collapsed and filtered to measure the absolute abundance of every unique TCRbeta CDR3 rearrangement. For each sample, productive Simpson clonality was calculated by taking the square root of Simpson's diversity index across productive rearrangements. Imported from immuneACCESS, the table was reduced by TCRdb to in-frame sequences with V and J called. These copies leave out some clones; in studies compared against another copy, an unresolved V gene accounts for under half, and the cause of the remainder is not known. That table gives V, J and clone size, and the DNA gave D and trimming. The sample table records nearly 400,000 clones; nearly 90% of these occur just once. Clones ranked in the top ten supply 1.7% of the sample.

On the study overall, not on this receptor specifically: The quantity of clinical and demographic metadata differed by source and by participant and was supplied without curation.

The germline V gene sets CDR1 to SGHVS and CDR2 to FQNEAQ. The CDR3 has 16 amino acids, counting the end cysteine and phenylalanine. The retained sequence is limited to the CDR3, 48 bases, with the frame set at the first base. V was cut back by 5 bases and J by 0 bases, leaving a gap of 13 bases between them. Turning to this clone: Its antigen target is currently unknown. No much larger clone exists at a distance of one base, and base qualities are not known.

Enrolling through a virtual design, the prospective study's participants ranged in age from roughly 18 to 95 years and lived across roughly 23 United States geographic areas. Cohort assignment in the prospective study relied on participant-reported clinical history from a screening survey and a study questionnaire. Recovered participants in ImmuneRACE Cohort 3 were defined as having two consecutive negative NP/OP PCR tests, clearance from a healthcare professional, or resolution of symptoms. Mobile phlebotomists in the prospective study collected whole blood, serum and a nasopharyngeal or oropharyngeal swab from every participant. Prospective study participants could optionally give additional blood draws and questionnaires over an approximately 2-month period. Before DNA extraction, blood samples from the prospective study were shipped at room temperature or frozen.

The sequenced material came from PBMCs or T cells enriched from blood (not recorded which). The chain joins TRBV7-8 to TRBJ1-4, with the D segment identity uncertain. The sequence came from a young woman who had recovered from COVID-19. The CDR3 in this case is CASSPRVGSTNEKLFF. In nucleotide form, the sequence is TGTGCCAGCAGCCCGAGGGTCGGGTCAACTAATGAAAAACTGTTTTTT.